The clone carrying this T cell receptor (beta chain) was observed at least ten times. The authors prepared the TCRbeta library with unique molecular identifiers. From the PCR reads, TCRdb called clonotypes with MiXCR, one entry per CDR3 protein. In the table there are almost 400,000 distinct CDR3 sequences, about 20% of which are singletons. From germline, CDR1 is LGHNA and CDR2 YSLEER. The CDR3 is made up of 13 amino acids. J was trimmed by 8 bases and V by 4 bases; bases with no gene match: 1. This sample was taken from a study of T-cell reconstitution after alpha-beta-depleted transplantation in children.

The starting material was PBMCs from the stem cell graft donor, obtained from the stem cell graft. The chain joins TRBV4-3 to TRBJ1-6; 8 bases align to TRBD1. The sequence was obtained from a human donor who donated a stem cell graft to a child with acute myeloid leukemia. This CDR3 reads CASSPQGDSPLHF. In DNA, the CDR3 is TGCGCCAGCAGCCCACAGGGGGATTCACCCCTCCACTTT.